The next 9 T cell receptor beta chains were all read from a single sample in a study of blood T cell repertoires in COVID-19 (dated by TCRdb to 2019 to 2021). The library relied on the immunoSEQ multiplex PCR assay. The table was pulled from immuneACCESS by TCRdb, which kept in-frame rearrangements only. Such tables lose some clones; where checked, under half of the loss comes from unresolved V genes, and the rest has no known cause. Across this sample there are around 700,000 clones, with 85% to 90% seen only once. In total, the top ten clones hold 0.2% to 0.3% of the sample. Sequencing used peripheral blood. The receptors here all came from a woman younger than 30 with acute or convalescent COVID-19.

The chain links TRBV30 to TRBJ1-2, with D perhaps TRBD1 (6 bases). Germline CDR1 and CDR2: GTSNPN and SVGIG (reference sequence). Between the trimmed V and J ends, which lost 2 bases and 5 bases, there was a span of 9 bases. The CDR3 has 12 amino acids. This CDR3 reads CAWSLGGYGYTF. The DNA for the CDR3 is TGTGCCTGGAGTTTAGGGGGATATGGCTACACCTTC.

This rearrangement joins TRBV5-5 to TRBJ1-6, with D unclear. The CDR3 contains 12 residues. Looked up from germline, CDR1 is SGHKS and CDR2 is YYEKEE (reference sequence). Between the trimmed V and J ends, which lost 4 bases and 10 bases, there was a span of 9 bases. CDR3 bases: TGTGCCAGCAGCGGGGAGAAATCACCCCTCCACTTT. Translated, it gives CASSGEKSPLHF.

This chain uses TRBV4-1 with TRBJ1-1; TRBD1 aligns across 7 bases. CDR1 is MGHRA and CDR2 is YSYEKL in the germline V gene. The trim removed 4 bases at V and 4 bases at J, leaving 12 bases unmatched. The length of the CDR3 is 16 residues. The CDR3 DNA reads TGCGCCAGCAGCCGATACACAGGGGCGGAGAGCACTGAAGCTTTCTTT. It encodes CASSRYTGAESTEAFF.

CDR3 in amino acids: CASSLGGRQGSNQPQHF. In DNA form, the CDR3 reads TGTGCCAGCAGCTTAGGAGGGCGACAGGGGAGCAATCAGCCCCAGCATTTT. The chain recombines TRBV7-9 with TRBJ1-5; 8 bases align to TRBD1. The CDR3 totals 17 residues. Germline CDR1 and CDR2: SEHNR and FQNEAQ (reference sequence). V lost 1 base, J lost 1 base, and 6 bases stayed unmatched.

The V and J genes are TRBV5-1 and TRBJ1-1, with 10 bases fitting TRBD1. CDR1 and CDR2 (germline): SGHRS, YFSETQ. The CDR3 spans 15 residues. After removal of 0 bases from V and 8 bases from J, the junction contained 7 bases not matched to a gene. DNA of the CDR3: TGCGCCAGCAGCTTGGTCAGACAGGGGGCTGCGGAAGCTTTCTTT. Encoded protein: CASSLVRQGAAEAFF.

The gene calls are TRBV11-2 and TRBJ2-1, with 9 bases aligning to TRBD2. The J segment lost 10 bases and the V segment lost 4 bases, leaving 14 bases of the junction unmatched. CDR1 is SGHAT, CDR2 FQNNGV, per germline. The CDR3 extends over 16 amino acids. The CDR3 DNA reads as TGTGCCAGCAGCTCGGGCTTTGCGGGGGGGTCACCCGAGCAGTTCTTC. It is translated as CASSSGFAGGSPEQFF.

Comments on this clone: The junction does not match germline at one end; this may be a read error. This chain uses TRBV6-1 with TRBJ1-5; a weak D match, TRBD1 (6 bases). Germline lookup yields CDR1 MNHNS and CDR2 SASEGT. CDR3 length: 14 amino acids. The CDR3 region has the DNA TGTGCCAGCAGTGAAAACAGGGTCAATCAGCCCCTGCATTTT. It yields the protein CASSENRVNQPLHF.

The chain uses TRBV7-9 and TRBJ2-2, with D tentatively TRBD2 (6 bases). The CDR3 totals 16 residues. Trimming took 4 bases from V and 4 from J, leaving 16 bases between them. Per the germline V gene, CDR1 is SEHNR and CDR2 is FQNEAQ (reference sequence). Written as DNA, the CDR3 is TGTGCCAGCAGCTCGAAGGGCGGGGTTACCACCGGGGAGCTGTTTTTT. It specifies CASSSKGGVTTGELFF.

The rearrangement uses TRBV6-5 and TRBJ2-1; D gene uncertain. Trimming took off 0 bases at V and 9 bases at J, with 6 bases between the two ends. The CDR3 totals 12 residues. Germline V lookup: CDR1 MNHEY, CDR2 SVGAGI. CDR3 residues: CASSYSYGEQFF. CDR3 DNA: TGTGCCAGCAGTTACTCGTACGGTGAGCAGTTCTTC.